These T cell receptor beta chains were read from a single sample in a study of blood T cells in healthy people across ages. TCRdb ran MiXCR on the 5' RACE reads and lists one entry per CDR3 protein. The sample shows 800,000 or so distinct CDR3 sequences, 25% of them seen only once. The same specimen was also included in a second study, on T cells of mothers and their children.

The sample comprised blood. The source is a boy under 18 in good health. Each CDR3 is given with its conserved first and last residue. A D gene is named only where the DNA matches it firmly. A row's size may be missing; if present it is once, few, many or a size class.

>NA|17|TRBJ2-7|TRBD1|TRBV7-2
TGTGCCAGCAGCTTAGCGCTCGGACAGGAGATACCCTACGAGCAGTACTTC
CASSLALGQEIPYEQYF
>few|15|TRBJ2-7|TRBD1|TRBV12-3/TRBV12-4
TGTGCCAGCAGTCCGGGACAGGGATGGGCCTACGAGCAGTACTTC
CASSPGQGWAYEQYF
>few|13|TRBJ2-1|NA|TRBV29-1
TGCAGCGTTGACCACTGGGATGACAATGAGCAGTTCTTC
CSVDHWDDNEQFF
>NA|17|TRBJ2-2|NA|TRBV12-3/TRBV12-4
TGTGCCAGCAGTCTCCTGACAGATCTTATCAACACCGGGGAGCTGTTTTTT
CASSLLTDLINTGELFF
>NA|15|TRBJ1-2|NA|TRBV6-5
TGTGCCAGCAGTTCCCCTGCGGGGGCGGGATATGGCTACACCTTC
CASSSPAGAGYGYTF
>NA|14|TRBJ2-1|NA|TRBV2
TGTGCCAGCAGTGAGATGGCAGGGGTGAATGAGCAGTTCTTC
CASSEMAGVNEQFF
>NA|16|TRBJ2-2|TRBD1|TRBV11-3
TGTGCCAGCAGCTTGGACAGGGGGCGCGACACCGGGGAGCTGTTTTTT
CASSLDRGRDTGELFF
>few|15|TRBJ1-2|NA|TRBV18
TGTGCCAGCTCACTTTACGCGGATACTAACTATGGCTACACCTTC
CASSLYADTNYGYTF
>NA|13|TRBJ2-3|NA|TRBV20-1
TGCAGTGCTCCGCAAGGACCTACAGATACGCAGTATTTT
CSAPQGPTDTQYF
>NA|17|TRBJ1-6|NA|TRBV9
TGTGCCAGCAGCGCCGGAGGGCTGAGCTCCTATAATTCACCCCTCCACTTT
CASSAGGLSSYNSPLHF
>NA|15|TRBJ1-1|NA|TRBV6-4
TGTGCCAGCAGTCGGGTACGACTGGGGGACACTGAAGCTTTCTTT
CASSRVRLGDTEAFF
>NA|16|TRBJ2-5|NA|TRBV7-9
TGTGCCAGCAGCCGAAGTGGGTCGGTGGTGGAGGGGACCCAGTACTTC
CASSRSGSVVEGTQYF
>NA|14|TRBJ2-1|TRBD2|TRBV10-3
TGCGGGACTAGCGGGGATCCCCGGATCAATGAGCAGTTCTTC
CGTSGDPRINEQFF
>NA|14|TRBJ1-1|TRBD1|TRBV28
TGTGCCAGCAGTTTCTACAGGGGGAGAGGTGAAGCTTTCTTT
CASSFYRGRGEAFF
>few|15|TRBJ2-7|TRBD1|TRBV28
TGTGCCAGCAGTCCCCGGGACAGGACTTCCCACGAGCAGTACTTC
CASSPRDRTSHEQYF
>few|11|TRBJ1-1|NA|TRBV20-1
TGCGGTGCTCAGACAAACACTGAAGCTTTCTTT
CGAQTNTEAFF
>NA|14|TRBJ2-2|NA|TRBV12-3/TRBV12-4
TGTGCCAGCAGTTTTGGAGGCTTCACCGGGGAGCTGTTTTTT
CASSFGGFTGELFF
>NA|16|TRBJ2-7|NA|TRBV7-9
TGTGCCAGCAGCTTAGGTGTGGGGGGAACTTCCTACGAGCAGTACTTC
CASSLGVGGTSYEQYF
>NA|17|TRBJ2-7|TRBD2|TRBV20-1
TGCAGTGCTAGAGATCTAACAGGACTAGCGGGAGGATACGAGCAGTACTTC
CSARDLTGLAGGYEQYF
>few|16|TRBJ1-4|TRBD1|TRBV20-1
TGCAGTGCTAGACCACGTTGGGACAGATCTAATGAAAAACTGTTTTTT
CSARPRWDRSNEKLFF
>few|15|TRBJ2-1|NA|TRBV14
TGTGCCAGCAGCCAGGCCGGGGTAGCGCGAAATGAGCAGTTCTTC
CASSQAGVARNEQFF
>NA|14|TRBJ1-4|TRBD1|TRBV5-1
TGCGCCAGCAGCTCACAGGGGGACGGTGAAAAACTGTTTTTT
CASSSQGDGEKLFF
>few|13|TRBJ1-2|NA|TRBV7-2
TGTGCCGGGGGCGCGGCTGGTGACTATGGCTACACCTTC
CAGGAAGDYGYTF
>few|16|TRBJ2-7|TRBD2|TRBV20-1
TGCAGTGCTAGAGATGGGCGGGGAGGGTTGTTTGGCGAGCAGTACTTC
CSARDGRGGLFGEQYF
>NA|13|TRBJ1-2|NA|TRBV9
TGTGCCAGCAGCGGCTCAGCTTTCTATGGCTACACCTTC
CASSGSAFYGYTF
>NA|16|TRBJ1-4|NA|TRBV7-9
TGTGCCAGCAGCCAGAAAGGATTGGGGCCCGACGAAAAACTGTTTTTT
CASSQKGLGPDEKLFF
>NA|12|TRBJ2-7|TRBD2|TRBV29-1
TGCAGCGTTGGGGGGGGTACCTACGAGCAGTACTTC
CSVGGGTYEQYF
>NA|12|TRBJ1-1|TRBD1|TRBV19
TGTGCCAGCTACGACAGGGGAACTGAAGCTTTCTTT
CASYDRGTEAFF
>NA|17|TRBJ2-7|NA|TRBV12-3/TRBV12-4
TGTGCCAGCAGTCCCTCGGCGGGGGCTGCGACGTCCTACGAGCAGTACTTC
CASSPSAGAATSYEQYF
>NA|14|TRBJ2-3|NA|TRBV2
TGTGCCAGCACTCACAGAGGGGGTACAGATACGCAGTATTTT
CASTHRGGTDTQYF
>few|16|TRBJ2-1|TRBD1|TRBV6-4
TGTGCCAGCAGTGACCAGGACAGGGCAGGCCACAATGAGCAGTTCTTC
CASSDQDRAGHNEQFF
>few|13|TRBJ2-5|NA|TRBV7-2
TGTGCCAGCAGCCTAAAGGTAGAGGAGACCCAGTACTTC
CASSLKVEETQYF
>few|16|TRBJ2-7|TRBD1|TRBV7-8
TGTGCCAGCAGCTTAGGGGGCCGACAGGGCGGAAGAGAGCAGTACTTC
CASSLGGRQGGREQYF
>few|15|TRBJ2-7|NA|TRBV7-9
TGTGCCAGCAGCTTAGAAGGGCAACAGGGTTACGAGCAGTACTTC
CASSLEGQQGYEQYF
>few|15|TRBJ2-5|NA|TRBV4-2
TGTGCCAGCAGCCAAGAAGGTTCGTACCAAGAGACCCAGTACTTC
CASSQEGSYQETQYF
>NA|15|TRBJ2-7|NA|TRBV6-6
TGTGCCAGCAGTTACTCTAGGCGGGCAGACTACGAGCAGTACTTC
CASSYSRRADYEQYF
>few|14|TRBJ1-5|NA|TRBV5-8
TGTGCCAGCAGCAGGGGACAAAGCAATCAGCCCCAGCATTTT
CASSRGQSNQPQHF
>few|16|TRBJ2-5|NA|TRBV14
TGTGCCAGCAGCCAAGTCATAGCAGGCTCACAAGAGACCCAGTACTTC
CASSQVIAGSQETQYF
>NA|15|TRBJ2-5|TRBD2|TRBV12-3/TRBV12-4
TGTGCCAGCAGCGGGACTAGCGCTCTACAAGAGACCCAGTACTTC
CASSGTSALQETQYF
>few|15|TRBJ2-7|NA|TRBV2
TGTGCCAGCAGTGAAAGGTCGGGGGCCTCCTACGAGCAGTACTTC
CASSERSGASYEQYF
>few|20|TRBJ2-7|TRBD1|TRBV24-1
TGTGCCACCAGTGATCTCTCATCGGAGAGACACAGGGGCCATGCCTACGAGCAGTACTTC
CATSDLSSERHRGHAYEQYF
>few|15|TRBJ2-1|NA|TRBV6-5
TGTGCCAGCAGTTACTCGTTCACGGATTACAATGAGCAGTTCTTC
CASSYSFTDYNEQFF
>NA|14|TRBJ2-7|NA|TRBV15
TGTGCCACCAGCCCTCGGGTCCGAGACTACGAGCAGTACTTC
CATSPRVRDYEQYF
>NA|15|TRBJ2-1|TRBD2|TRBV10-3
TGTGCCATCAGTGATACTAGCGGGGGGGCGGGTGAGCAGTTCTTC
CAISDTSGGAGEQFF
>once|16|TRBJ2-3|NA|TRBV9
TGTGCCAGCAGCGAACAGGGTGCTCTCAGCACAGATACGCAGTATTTT
CASSEQGALSTDTQYF
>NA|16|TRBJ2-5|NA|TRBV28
TGTGCCAGCAGTTTTATAGCGCGAGGACGGCAAGAGACCCAGTACTTC
CASSFIARGRQETQYF
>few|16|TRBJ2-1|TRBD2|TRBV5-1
TGCGCCAGCAGCCTGGGACTAGCGGGAGGCAATAATGAGCAGTTCTTC
CASSLGLAGGNNEQFF
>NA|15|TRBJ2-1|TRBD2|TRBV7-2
TGTGCCAGCAGCTGGCTAGCGGGTCCCTACAATGAGCAGTTCTTC
CASSWLAGPYNEQFF
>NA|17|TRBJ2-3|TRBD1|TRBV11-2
TGTGCCAGCAGCTTAGGGACAGGGGGCACTACCGCAGATACGCAGTATTTT
CASSLGTGGTTADTQYF
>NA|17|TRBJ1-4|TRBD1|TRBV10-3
TGTGCCACCACCAGCTCCACAGGGGAAGGAACTAATGAAAAACTGTTTTTT
CATTSSTGEGTNEKLFF
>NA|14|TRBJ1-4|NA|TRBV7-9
TGTGCCAGCAGCCCAGGGTGGACTAATGAAAAACTGTTTTTT
CASSPGWTNEKLFF
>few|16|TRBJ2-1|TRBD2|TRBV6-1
TGTGCCAGCAGTGAAGGTCGCGGGGGAACCTACAATGAGCAGTTCTTC
CASSEGRGGTYNEQFF
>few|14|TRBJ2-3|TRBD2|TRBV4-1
TGCGCCAGCAAGATGCTAGCGGGAGGGCCAGCGCAGTATTTT
CASKMLAGGPAQYF
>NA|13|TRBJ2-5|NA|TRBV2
TGTGCCAGCCGCGGACGTCTCCAAGAGACCCAGTACTTC
CASRGRLQETQYF
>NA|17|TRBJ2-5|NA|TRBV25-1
TGTGCCAGCAGTGGGTCTAGAAGCGGATTAAATGGAGAGACCCAGTACTTC
CASSGSRSGLNGETQYF
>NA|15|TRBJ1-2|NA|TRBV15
TGTGCCACCAGCAGAGATCTGGGGGGTGGCTATGGCTACACCTTC
CATSRDLGGGYGYTF